This T cell receptor (beta chain) was captured in a study of blood T cell repertoires in COVID-19. Whole-study context: In each case, the material was cDNA or gDNA derived from T cells, B-cell-depleted T cells, or PBMCs.

CDR1 is MGHDK and CDR2 is SYGVNS in the germline V gene. Trimming at V came to 4 bases and at J to 0 bases, leaving 3 bases not matched to a gene. The CDR3 is 15 residues long. The table came from immunoSEQ multiplex PCR; TCRdb's copy has only in-frame clones and leaves some out. The table lists approximately 260,000 clones, around nine tenths of them singletons. The chain is built from TRBV25-1 and TRBJ2-3; TRBD1 matches at 8 bases. The source of this sequence is a woman under 30 who had recovered from COVID-19. Specimen: PBMCs or T cells enriched from blood (not recorded which). The DNA of the CDR3 is TGTGCCAGCAGTGGCTGGACAGGGAGCACAGATACGCAGTATTTT. It yields the protein CASSGWTGSTDTQYF.